There are a few counts of the clone carrying this T cell receptor (beta chain). Antigen: not known. This entry belongs to a study of T-cell memory formation after mild COVID-19. Study-level findings and limits: CD4+ contracting clones were found mainly in CM and EM, and CD8+ ones in EMRA. Clones contracting over day 15 to 85 were CD4/CD8 balanced, with later expanders leaning CD4+.

TCRdb called the 5' RACE reads again in MiXCR, with one record for every CDR3 protein. The repertoire holds over 450,000 distinct CDR3 sequences, with about a fifth as singletons. V gave up 1 base and J gave up 8 bases, with 17 bases separating them. The CDR3 totals 16 residues. Germline values: CDR1 LGHNA, CDR2 YNFKEQ. The sample taken for sequencing was PBMCs or a T cell subset sorted from them (not recorded which). This TCR was recovered from an adult woman who had mild COVID-19 (a few samples of this study predate the infection). Cell type and time point are not known. The rearrangement links TRBV4-2 to TRBJ1-4; D unresolved. For the CDR3, the DNA is TGTGCCAGCAGCCAAGGTCTGGCGGGCGGGGAGGAAAAACTGTTTTTT. Protein: CASSQGLAGGEEKLFF.